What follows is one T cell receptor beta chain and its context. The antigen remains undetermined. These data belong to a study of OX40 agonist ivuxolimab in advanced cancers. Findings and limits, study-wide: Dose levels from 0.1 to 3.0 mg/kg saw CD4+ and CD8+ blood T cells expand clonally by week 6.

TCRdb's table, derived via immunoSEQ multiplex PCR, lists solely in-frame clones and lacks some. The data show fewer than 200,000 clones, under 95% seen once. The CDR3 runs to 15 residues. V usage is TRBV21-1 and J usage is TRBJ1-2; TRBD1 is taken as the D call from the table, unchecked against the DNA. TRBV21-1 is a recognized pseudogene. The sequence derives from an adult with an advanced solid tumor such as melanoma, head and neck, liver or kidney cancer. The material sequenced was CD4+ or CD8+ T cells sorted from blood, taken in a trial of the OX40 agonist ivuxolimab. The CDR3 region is CASSTQEQGKHGYTF. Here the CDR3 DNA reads TGTGCCAGCAGCACCCAAGAACAGGGGAAACATGGCTACACCTTC.